This T cell receptor beta chain was profiled in a study of cytomegalovirus exposure and HLA in healthy donors. In the PCR, 60 Vbeta and 13 Jbeta primers were used. Sequencing was performed with immunoSEQ multiplex PCR; in TCRdb, only in-frame clones are kept and a portion is missing. The data show approximately 54,000 clones, 82% seen once. In regard to this clone: Its specificity is not known.

Notes on the study in general: In a later analysis, common viral pathogens appeared linked to several of the most significant clusters. As was reported, the classifier diagnosed cytomegalovirus status with high specificity and sensitivity. Reportedly, HLA-A and HLA-B alleles of most subjects were accurately predicted from TCR beta.

The germline V gene encodes CDR1 LNHDA and CDR2 SQIVND (reference sequence). The CDR3 totals 16 residues. Trimming stripped 2 bases from V and 0 bases from J, with 13 bases between. The chain employs TRBV19 and TRBJ1-2; TRBD1 is a possible D gene (5 bases). This receptor was taken from a woman under 30 in good health and CMV-seronegative. The material sequenced was PBMCs. CDR3 bases: TGTGCCAGTAGTATATCCTGGGACTCCTCTAACTATGGCTACACCTTC. Its protein product is CASSISWDSSNYGYTF.